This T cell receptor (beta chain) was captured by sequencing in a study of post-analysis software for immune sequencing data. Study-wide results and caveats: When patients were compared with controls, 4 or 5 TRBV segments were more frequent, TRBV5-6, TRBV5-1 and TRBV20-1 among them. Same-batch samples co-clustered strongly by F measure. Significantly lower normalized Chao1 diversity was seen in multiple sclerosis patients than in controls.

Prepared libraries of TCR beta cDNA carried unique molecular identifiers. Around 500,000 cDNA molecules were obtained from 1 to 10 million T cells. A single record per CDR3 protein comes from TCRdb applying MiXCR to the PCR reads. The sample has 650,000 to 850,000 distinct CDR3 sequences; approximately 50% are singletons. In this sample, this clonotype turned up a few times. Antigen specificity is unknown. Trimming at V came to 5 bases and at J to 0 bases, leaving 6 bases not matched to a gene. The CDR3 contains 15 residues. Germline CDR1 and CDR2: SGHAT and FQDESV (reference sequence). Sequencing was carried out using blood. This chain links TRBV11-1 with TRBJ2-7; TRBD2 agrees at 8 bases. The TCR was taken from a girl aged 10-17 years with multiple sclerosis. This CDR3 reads CASSLLAVSSYEQYF. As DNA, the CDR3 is TGTGCCAGCAGCCTACTAGCGGTGAGCTCCTACGAGCAGTACTTC. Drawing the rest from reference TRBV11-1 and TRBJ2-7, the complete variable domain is EAEVAQSPRYKITEKSQAVAFWCDPISGHATLYWYRQILGQGPELLVQFQDESVVDDSQLPKDRFSAERLKGVDSTLKIQPAELGDSAMYLCASSLLAVSSYEQYFGPGTRLTVT.